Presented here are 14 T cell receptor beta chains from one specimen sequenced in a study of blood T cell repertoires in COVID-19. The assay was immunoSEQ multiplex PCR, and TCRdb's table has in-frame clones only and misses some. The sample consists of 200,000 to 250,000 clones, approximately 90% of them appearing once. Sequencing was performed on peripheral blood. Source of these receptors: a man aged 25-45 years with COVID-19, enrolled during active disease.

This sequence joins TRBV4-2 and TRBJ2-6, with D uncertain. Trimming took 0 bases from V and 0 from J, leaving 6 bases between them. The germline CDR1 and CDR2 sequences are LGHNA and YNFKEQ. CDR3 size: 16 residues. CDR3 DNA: TGTGCCAGCAGCCAAGAAACAGTCTCTGGGGCCAACGTCCTGACTTTC. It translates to CASSQETVSGANVLTF.

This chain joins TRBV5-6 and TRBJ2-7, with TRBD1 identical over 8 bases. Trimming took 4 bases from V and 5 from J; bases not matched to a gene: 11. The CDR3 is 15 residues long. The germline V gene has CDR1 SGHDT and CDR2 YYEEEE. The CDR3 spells CASSRGQGTINEQYF. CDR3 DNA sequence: TGTGCCAGCAGCCGCGGACAGGGAACAATCAACGAGCAGTACTTC.

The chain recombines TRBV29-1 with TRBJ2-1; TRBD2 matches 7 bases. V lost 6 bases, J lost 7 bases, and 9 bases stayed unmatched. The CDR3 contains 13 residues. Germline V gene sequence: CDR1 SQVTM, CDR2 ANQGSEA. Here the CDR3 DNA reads TGCAGCGTCAGGCGGGAGTGGCATAATGAGCAGTTCTTC. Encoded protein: CSVRREWHNEQFF.

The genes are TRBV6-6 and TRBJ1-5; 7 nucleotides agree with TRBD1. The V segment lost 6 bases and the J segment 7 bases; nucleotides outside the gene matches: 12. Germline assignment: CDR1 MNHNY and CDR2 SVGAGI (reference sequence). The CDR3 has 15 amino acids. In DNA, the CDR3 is TGTGCCAGCAGCCATAGACAGGGCAGAGACCAGCCCCAGCATTTT. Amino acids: CASSHRQGRDQPQHF.

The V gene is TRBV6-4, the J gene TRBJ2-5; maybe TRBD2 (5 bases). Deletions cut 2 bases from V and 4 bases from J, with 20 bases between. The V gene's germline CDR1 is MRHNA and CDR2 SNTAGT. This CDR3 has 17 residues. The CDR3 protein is CASSDPPSPDSGETQYF. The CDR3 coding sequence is TGTGCCAGCAGTGACCCCCCCTCCCCGGACTCGGGAGAGACCCAGTACTTC.

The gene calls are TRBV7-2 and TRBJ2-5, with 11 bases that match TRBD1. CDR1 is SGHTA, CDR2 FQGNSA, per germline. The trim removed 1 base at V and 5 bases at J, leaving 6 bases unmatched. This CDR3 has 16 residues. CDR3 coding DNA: TGTGCCAGCAGCTTAGGAAGGACAGGGGGCGTTGAGACCCAGTACTTC. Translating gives CASSLGRTGGVETQYF.

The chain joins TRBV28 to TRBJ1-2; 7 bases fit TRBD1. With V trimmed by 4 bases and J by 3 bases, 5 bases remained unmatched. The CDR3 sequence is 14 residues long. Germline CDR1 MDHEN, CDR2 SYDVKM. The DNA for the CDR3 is TGTGCCAGCAGTTCACTGGACAGGTACTATGGCTACACCTTC. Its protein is CASSSLDRYYGYTF.

The CDR3 nucleotides are TGTGCCAGCAGTTACGACTCCGGGACCGGGGAGCTGTTTTTT. Its protein is CASSYDSGTGELFF. The chain carries TRBV6-5 and TRBJ2-2; D is unclear. CDR1 is MNHEY and CDR2 is SVGAGI in the germline V gene. CDR3 length: 14 amino acids. Trimming pared 2 bases from V and 5 bases from J, leaving 9 bases between.

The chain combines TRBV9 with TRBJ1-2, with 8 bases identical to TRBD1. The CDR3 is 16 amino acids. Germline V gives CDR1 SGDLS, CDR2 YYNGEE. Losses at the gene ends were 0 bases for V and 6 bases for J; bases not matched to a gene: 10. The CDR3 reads CASSVGLSGGVHGYTF. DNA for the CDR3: TGTGCCAGCAGCGTAGGGCTTTCAGGGGGCGTGCATGGCTACACCTTC.

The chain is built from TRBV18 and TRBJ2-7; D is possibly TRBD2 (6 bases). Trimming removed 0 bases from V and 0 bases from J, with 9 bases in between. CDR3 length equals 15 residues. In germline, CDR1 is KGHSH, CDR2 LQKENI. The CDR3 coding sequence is TGTGCCAGCTCACCACCCGCGCGGGACTCCTACGAGCAGTACTTC. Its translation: CASSPPARDSYEQYF.

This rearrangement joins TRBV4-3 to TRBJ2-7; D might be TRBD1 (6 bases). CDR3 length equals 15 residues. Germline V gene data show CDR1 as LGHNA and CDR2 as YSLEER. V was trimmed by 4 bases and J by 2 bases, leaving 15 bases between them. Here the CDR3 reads CASSRERGTTYEQYF. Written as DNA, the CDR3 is TGCGCCAGCAGCCGCGAAAGAGGGACAACCTACGAGCAGTACTTC.

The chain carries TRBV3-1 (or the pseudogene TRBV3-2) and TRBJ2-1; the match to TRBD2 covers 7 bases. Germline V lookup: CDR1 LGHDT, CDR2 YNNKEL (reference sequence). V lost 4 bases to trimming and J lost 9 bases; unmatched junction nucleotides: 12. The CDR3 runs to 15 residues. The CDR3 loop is CASSPLRAGVREQFF. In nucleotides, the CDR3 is TGTGCCAGCAGCCCGCTCCGGGCGGGAGTCCGTGAGCAGTTCTTC.

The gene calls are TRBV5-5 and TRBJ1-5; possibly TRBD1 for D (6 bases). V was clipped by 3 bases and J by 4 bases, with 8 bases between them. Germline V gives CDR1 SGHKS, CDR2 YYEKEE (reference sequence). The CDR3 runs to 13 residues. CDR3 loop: CASSSTGNQPQHF. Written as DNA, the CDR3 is TGTGCCAGCAGCTCCACAGGGAATCAGCCCCAGCATTTT. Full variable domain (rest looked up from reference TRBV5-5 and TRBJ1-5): DAGVTQSPTHLIKTRGQQVTLRCSPISGHKSVSWYQQVLGQGPQFIFQYYEKEERGRGNFPDRFSARQFPNYSSELNVNALLLGDSALYLCASSSTGNQPQHFGDGTRLSIL.

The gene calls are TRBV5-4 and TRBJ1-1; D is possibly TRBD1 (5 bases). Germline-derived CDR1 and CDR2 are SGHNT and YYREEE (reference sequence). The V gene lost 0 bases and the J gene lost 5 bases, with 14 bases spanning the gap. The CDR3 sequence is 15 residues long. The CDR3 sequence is CASSLGVEGRTEAFF. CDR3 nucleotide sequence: TGTGCCAGCAGCTTGGGGGTAGAGGGGAGGACTGAAGCTTTCTTT.